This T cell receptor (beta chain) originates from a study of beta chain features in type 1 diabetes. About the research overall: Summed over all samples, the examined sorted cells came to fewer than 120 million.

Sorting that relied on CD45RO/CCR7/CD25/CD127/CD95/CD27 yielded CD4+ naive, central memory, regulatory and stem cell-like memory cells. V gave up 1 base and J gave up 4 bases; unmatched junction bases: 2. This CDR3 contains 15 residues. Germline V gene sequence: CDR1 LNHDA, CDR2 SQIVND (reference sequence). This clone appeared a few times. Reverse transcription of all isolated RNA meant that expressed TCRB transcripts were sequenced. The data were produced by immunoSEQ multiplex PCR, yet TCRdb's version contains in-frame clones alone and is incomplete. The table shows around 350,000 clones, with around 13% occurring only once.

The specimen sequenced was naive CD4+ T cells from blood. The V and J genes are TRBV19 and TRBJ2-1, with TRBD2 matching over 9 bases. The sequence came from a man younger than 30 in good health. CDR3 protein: CASSIASGVYNEQFF. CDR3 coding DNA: TGTGCCAGTAGTATAGCTAGCGGGGTTTACAATGAGCAGTTCTTC.